This T cell receptor beta chain was sequenced for a study of blood T cell repertoires in COVID-19. Clones were read by immunoSEQ multiplex PCR, and TCRdb kept only the in-frame ones, dropping some. The sample yields 200,000 to 250,000 clones, 80% seen once. Recruitment covered about two dozen US areas and drew participants whose ages spanned roughly 18 to 100 years. Germline V CDR1 and CDR2: MGHRA, YSYEKL. CDR3 length equals 15 residues. The ends lost 5 bases at V and 4 bases at J; junction bases unmatched: 6. This receptor was taken from a man in his thirties or forties with acute COVID-19. The rearrangement uses TRBV4-1 and TRBJ2-5; 11 positions match TRBD1. Sequenced: PBMCs or T cells enriched from blood (not recorded which). The CDR3 nucleotides are TGCGCCAGCAGCTCGGGACAGGGGGGCCCAGAGACCCAGTACTTC. As protein: CASSSGQGGPETQYF.